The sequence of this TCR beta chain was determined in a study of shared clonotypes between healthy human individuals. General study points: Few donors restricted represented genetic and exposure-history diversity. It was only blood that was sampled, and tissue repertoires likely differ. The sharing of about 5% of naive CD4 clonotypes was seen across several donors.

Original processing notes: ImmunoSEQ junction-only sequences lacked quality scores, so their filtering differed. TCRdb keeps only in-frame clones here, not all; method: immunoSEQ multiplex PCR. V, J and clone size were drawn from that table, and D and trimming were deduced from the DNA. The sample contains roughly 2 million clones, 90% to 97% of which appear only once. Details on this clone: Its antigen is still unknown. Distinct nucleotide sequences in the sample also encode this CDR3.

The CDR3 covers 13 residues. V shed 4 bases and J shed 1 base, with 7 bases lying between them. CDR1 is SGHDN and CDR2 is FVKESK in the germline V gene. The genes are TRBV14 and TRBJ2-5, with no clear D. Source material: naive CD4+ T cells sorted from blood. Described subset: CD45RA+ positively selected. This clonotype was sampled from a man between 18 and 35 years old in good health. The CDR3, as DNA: TGTGCCAGCAGCCCGAGACTCCAAGAGACCCAGTACTTC. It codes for CASSPRLQETQYF.